This paragraph reports one T cell receptor (beta chain). The target antigen is unknown. The data were taken from a study of T cells expressing NK-cell markers. Study-wide context: According to the study, TCR beta repertoires originated from sorted CD3+CD56+NKG2C+, CD3+CD56+NKG2C- and CD3+CD56-NKG2C+ T cells. Notes on the study in general: The dominant NKG2C+ clonotypes represented about 1.0-7.5% of CD8+ T cells in five or six donors.

There are 12 residues in the CDR3. CDR1 is SGHNT and CDR2 is YYREEE in the germline V gene (reference sequence). Following a re-call of the 5' RACE reads, TCRdb has one entry per CDR3 protein and lacks DNA. This sample contains about 260,000 distinct CDR3 sequences. The receptor comes from a man younger than 35 in good health. The sample taken for sequencing was blood T cells: a sorted CD56 or NKG2C T cell subset, CD4+ or CD8+ T cells, or bulk PBMC T cells (not recorded which). J is TRBJ2-2 and V is TRBV5-4. CDR3 in amino acids: CASGIWGGELFF.